One T cell receptor beta chain is described in this entry. Its specificity is not known. The TCR beta cDNA libraries contained unique molecular identifiers. Between about 0.9 and 11 million T cells gave rise to a few hundred thousand cDNA molecules. From the PCR reads, TCRdb called clonotypes with MiXCR, one entry per CDR3 protein. The table lists 750,000 to 950,000 distinct CDR3 sequences, about 53% of them singletons. This entry comes from a study of post-analysis software for immune sequencing data. Findings and limits, study-wide: The study found significantly lower normalized Chao1 diversity in multiple sclerosis patients than in controls. The study found TRBV5-6, TRBV5-1 and TRBV20-1 among a handful of TRBV segments more frequent in patients than controls.

Losses at the gene ends were 6 bases for V and 3 bases for J; bases not matched to a gene: 7. The CDR3 extends over 14 amino acids. The receptor's source is a girl aged 5-17 years with multiple sclerosis. The chain employs TRBV12-3 or TRBV12-4 and TRBJ2-7; 8 bases map to TRBD1. The material sequenced was blood. The CDR3: CASRPTGDLYEQYF. The CDR3 DNA follows: TGTGCCAGCAGGCCGACAGGGGACCTCTACGAGCAGTACTTC.